Sequencing of this T cell receptor beta chain was carried out in a study of T-cell memory formation after mild COVID-19. The wider study: Each donor largely had its own TCR clusters.

J gave up 5 bases and V 4 bases, and 9 bases lay outside the gene matches. Germline V lookup: CDR1 LGHNA, CDR2 YNFKEQ. The CDR3 covers 15 residues. Comments on this clonotype: The target antigen is unknown.

Amplification by 5'RACE using constant-segment primers produced TCR alpha and TCR beta cDNA libraries that carried sample barcodes and UMIs. MiXCR, run by TCRdb on the 5' RACE reads, gives a single entry per CDR3 protein. The data contain around 150,000 distinct CDR3 sequences, around 13% of them singletons. Overall study results and limits: Among clones contracting day 15 to 85, CD4/CD8 was balanced, whereas later expanders leaned CD4+.

This sequence joins TRBV4-2 and TRBJ2-5; 8 nucleotides agree with TRBD2. Sequencing was performed on PBMCs or a T cell subset sorted from them (not recorded which). The sequence was obtained from an adult woman who had mild COVID-19 (a few samples of this study predate the infection). Cell type and time point are not known. The CDR3 is CASSLVGRAGETQYF. The CDR3 DNA reads as TGTGCCAGCAGCCTCGTCGGGAGGGCAGGGGAGACCCAGTACTTC.